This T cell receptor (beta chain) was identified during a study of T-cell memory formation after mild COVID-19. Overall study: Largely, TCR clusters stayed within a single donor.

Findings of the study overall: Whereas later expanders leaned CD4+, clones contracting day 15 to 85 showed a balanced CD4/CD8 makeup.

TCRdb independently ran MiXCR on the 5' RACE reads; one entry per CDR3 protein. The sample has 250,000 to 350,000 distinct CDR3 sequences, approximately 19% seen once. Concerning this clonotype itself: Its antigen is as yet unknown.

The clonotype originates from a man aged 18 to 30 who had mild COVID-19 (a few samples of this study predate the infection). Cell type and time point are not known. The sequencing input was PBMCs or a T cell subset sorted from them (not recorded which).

The CDR3 loop reads CASSSLSTATTDTQYF. The CDR3 bases are TGCGCCAGCAGCTCGTTGTCGACAGCAACCACAGATACGCAGTATTTT. This chain joins TRBV5-1 and TRBJ2-3; D might be TRBD1 (5 bases). This CDR3 region has 16 residues. Germline values: CDR1 SGHRS, CDR2 YFSETQ. V was shortened by 3 bases and J by 2 bases, with 16 bases between the two germline ends.